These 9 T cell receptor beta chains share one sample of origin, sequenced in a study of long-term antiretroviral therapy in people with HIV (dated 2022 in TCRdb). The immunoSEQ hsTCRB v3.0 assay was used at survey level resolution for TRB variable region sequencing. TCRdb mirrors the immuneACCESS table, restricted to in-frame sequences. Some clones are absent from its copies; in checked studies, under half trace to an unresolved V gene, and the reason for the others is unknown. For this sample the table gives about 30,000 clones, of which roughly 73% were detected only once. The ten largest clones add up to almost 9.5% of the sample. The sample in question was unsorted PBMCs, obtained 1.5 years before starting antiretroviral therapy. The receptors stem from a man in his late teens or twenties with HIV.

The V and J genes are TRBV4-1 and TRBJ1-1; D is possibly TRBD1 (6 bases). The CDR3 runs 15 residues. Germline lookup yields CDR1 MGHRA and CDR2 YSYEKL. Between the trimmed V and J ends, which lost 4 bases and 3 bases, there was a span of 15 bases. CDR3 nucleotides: TGCGCCAGCAGCCTAAAAAGGGGGGGATACACTGAAGCTTTCTTT. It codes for CASSLKRGGYTEAFF.

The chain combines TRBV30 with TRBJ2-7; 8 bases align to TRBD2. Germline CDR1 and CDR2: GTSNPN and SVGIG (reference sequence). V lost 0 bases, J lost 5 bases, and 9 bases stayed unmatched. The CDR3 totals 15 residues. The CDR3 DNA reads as TGTGCCTGGAGTGTCATCGGGGGGGCGTGGAACGAGCAGTACTTC. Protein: CAWSVIGGAWNEQYF.

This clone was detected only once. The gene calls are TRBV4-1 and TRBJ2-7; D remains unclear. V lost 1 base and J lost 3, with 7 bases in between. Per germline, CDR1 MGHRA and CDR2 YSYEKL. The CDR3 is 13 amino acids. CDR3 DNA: TGCGCCAGCAGCCAAGGGCTGGGCTACGAGCAGTACTTC. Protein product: CASSQGLGYEQYF.

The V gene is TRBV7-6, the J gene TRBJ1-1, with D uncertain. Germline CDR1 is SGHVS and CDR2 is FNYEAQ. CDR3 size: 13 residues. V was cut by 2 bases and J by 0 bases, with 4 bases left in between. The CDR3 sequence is CASSLSVNTEAFF. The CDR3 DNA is TGTGCCAGCAGCTTAAGTGTGAACACTGAAGCTTTCTTT.

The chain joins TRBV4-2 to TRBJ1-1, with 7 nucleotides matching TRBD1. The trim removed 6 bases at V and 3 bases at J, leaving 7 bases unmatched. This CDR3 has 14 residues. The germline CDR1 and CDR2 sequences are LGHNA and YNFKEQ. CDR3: CASSLTGVDTEAFF. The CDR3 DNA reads TGTGCCAGCAGTCTCACAGGGGTGGACACTGAAGCTTTCTTT.

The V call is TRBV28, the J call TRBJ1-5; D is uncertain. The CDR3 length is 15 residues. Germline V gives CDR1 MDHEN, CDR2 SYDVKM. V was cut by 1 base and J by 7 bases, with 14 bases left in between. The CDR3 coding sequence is TGTGCCAGCAGTTTATTCGGCCCTGGGCCACAGCCCCAGCATTTT. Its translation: CASSLFGPGPQPQHF.

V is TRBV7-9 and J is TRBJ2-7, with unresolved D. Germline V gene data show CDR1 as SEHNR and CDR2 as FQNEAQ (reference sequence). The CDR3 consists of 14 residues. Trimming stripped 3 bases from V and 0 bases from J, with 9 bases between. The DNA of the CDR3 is TGTGCCAGCAGCTTTGCTGGAGCCTCCTACGAGCAGTACTTC. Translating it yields CASSFAGASYEQYF.

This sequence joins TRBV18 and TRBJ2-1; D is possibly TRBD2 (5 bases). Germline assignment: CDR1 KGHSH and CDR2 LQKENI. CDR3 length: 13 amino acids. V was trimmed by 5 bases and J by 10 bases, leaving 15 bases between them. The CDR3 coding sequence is TGTGCCAGCTCAGGGCTTTCTGAGGGAGAGCAGTTCTTC. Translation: CASSGLSEGEQFF. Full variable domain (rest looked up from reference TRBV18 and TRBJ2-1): NAGVMQNPRHLVRRRGQEARLRCSPMKGHSHVYWYRQLPEEGLKFMVYLQKENIIDESGMPKERFSAEFPKEGPSILRIQQVVRGDSAAYFCASSGLSEGEQFFGPGTRLTVL.

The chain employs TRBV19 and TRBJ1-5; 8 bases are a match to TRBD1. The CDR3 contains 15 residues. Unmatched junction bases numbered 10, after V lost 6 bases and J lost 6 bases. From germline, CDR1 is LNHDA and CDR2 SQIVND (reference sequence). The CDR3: CASRTGQGRSQPQHF. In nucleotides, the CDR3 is TGTGCCAGTAGAACCGGACAGGGCCGGTCTCAGCCCCAGCATTTT.